This T cell receptor beta chain came from a study of cytomegalovirus exposure and HLA in healthy donors. Both 60 Vbeta primers and 13 Jbeta primers went into the PCR. Data came from immunoSEQ multiplex PCR; TCRdb stores just in-frame clones and leaves some out. The profile shows some 100,000 clones, 75% to 85% of them singletons. Overall study findings and caveats: A missense DCLRE1C variant was associated with V- and J-gene trimming of TCR beta chains in a later analysis, and an independent cohort replicated the association. Among the most significant clusters, several appeared linked to common viral pathogens in a later analysis. It is likely that the observed cluster of highly shared sequence variants was a sequencing artifact.

Regarding this clone: Its specificity is not known.

From germline, CDR1 is LNHDA and CDR2 SQIVND (reference sequence). CDR3 length equals 11 residues. V was clipped by 11 bases and J by 6 bases, with 11 bases between them. Donors sampled were nominally healthy, though unrecorded immune exposures were likely. The chain employs TRBV19 and TRBJ2-4; D possibly corresponds to TRBD1 (5 bases). The source is a female donor in good health and CMV-seropositive. The sample consisted of PBMCs. Written as DNA, the CDR3 is TGTGCCTGCAGGGTTGCAAACATTCAGTACTTC. It is translated as CACRVANIQYF.